Listed here are 8 T cell receptor beta chains from one sample, sequenced in a study of T-cell reconstitution after alpha-beta-depleted transplantation in children. A TCRbeta library incorporating unique molecular identifiers was prepared. MiXCR, run by TCRdb on the PCR reads, gives a single entry per CDR3 protein. Of more than 100,000 distinct CDR3 sequences listed, 23% are singletons. The sample was PBMCs, mostly from graft donor cells, taken 180 days after TCRalphabeta/CD19-depleted stem cell transplant. The receptor source for this set is a male patient between 2 and 10 years old who had a stem cell transplant for chronic granulomatous disease, so the T cells may come from the graft donor.

The CDR3 is CASSDSAGEGYEQFF. The CDR3 DNA reads as TGTGCCAGCAGCGATAGTGCGGGAGAAGGTTATGAGCAGTTCTTC. This rearrangement joins TRBV4-2 to TRBJ2-1, with 7 bases identical to TRBD2. Germline V gene lookup returns CDR1 LGHNA and CDR2 YNFKEQ. The CDR3 totals 15 residues. V lost 5 bases, J lost 8 bases, and 12 bases stayed unmatched.

A few counts support this clonotype. The rearrangement links TRBV28 to TRBJ1-5; 7 bases map to TRBD1. The CDR3 runs 15 residues. Germline CDR1 reads MDHEN; CDR2 reads SYDVKM. Unmatched junction bases numbered 6, after V lost 5 bases and J lost 2 bases. The CDR3 sequence: CASSGRQGRNQPQHF. In DNA, the CDR3 is TGTGCCAGCAGTGGGAGACAGGGACGCAATCAGCCCCAGCATTTT.

There are a few counts of this clonotype. V usage is TRBV12-3 or TRBV12-4 and J usage is TRBJ2-7, with a possible D match to TRBD2 (5 bases). This CDR3 has 15 residues. The germline V and J ends were trimmed by 3 bases and 6 bases, with 18 bases remaining between them. The CDR3 is CASSLGREGSGEQYF. Written as DNA, the CDR3 is TGTGCCAGCAGTTTGGGTCGGGAAGGAAGTGGCGAGCAGTACTTC.

There are a few counts of this clonotype. V and J are TRBV18 and TRBJ1-1, with D perhaps matching TRBD1 (5 bases). Germline V gene lookup returns CDR1 KGHSH and CDR2 LQKENI. Between the trimmed V and J ends, which lost 1 base and 1 base, there was a span of 13 bases. The CDR3 is made up of 16 amino acids. This CDR3 reads CASSPLRGGKNTEAFF. CDR3 DNA: TGTGCCAGCTCACCACTCCGTGGGGGGAAGAACACTGAAGCTTTCTTT.

There are many counts of this clonotype. The chain employs TRBV7-2 and TRBJ2-5, with TRBD1 as a possible D gene (5 bases). The CDR3 is made up of 14 amino acids. CDR1 SGHTA and CDR2 FQGNSA come from the germline V gene. V lost 3 bases and J lost 4, with 12 bases in between. The CDR3 coding sequence is TGTGCCAGCAGCTTTAGCAGGGTTGGAGAGACCCAGTACTTC. Translated, it gives CASSFSRVGETQYF.

Only a few counts were recorded for this clonotype. The V gene is TRBV20-1, the J gene TRBJ2-5; D tentatively fits TRBD1 or TRBD2 (5 bases each). The germline CDR1 and CDR2 sequences are DFQATT and SNEGSKA (reference sequence). The CDR3 totals 14 residues. V was shortened by 1 base and J by 5 bases, with 14 bases between the two germline ends. The CDR3 DNA reads TGCAGTGCTAGAGCCGGGACCTATAGGGAGACCCAGTACTTC. This encodes CSARAGTYRETQYF.

The V call is TRBV15, the J call TRBJ1-4; possibly TRBD1 for D (5 bases). The CDR3 is 15 amino acids. The germline gives CDR1 LNHNV, CDR2 YYDKDF (reference sequence). With 0 bases removed from V and 8 bases from J, the gap between germline ends came to 13 bases. This chain's CDR3 is CATSREGREGEKLFF. The CDR3 region has the DNA TGTGCCACCAGCAGAGAGGGCAGGGAGGGGGAAAAACTGTTTTTT.

This chain links TRBV11-3 with TRBJ2-5, with D possibly being TRBD1 (5 bases). From germline, CDR1 is SGHNT and CDR2 YENEEA. The germline V and J ends were trimmed by 5 bases and 2 bases, with 9 bases remaining between them. CDR3 length equals 13 residues. This CDR3 reads CASSIDSQETQYF. CDR3 DNA sequence: TGTGCCAGCAGCATTGACAGTCAAGAGACCCAGTACTTC.